Presented here are 31 T cell receptor beta chains from one specimen sequenced in a study of hypomethylating agent response in myelodysplastic syndrome. TCRdb keeps only in-frame clones here, not all; method: immunoSEQ multiplex PCR. The table records over 6,000 clones, roughly 79% of them present only once. The starting material was bone marrow, obtained before or after starting hypomethylating agent treatment for myelodysplastic syndrome (not recorded which). The receptors were gathered from a human donor with myelodysplastic syndrome.

The gene calls are TRBV5-1 and TRBJ1-1; no definite D call. V was cut by 4 bases and J by 1 base, with 11 bases left in between. The length of the CDR3 is 14 residues. Germline CDR1 is SGHRS and CDR2 is YFSETQ. The CDR3 DNA follows: TGCGCCAGCAGCATTTGGACGGGGAACACTGAAGCTTTCTTT. This gives the protein CASSIWTGNTEAFF. Filled out from reference TRBV5-1 and TRBJ1-1, the complete variable domain reads KAGVTQTPRYLIKTRGQQVTLSCSPISGHRSVSWYQQTPGQGLQFLFEYFSETQRNKGNFPGRFSGRQFSNSRSEMNVSTLELGDSALYLCASSIWTGNTEAFFGQGTRLTVV.

The genes are TRBV12-5 and TRBJ1-3; D remains ambiguous. V was pared by 3 bases and J by 0 bases, with 18 bases between. Germline-derived CDR1 and CDR2 are LGHNT and FRNRAP. The CDR3 contains 18 residues. The CDR3 DNA reads as TGTGCTAGTGGTTTTATTCGGACCCCGTTGAGCTCTGGAAACACCATATATTTT. This sequence encodes CASGFIRTPLSSGNTIYF. The whole variable domain, remainder taken from reference TRBV12-5 and TRBJ1-3, is DARVTQTPRHKVTEMGQEVTMRCQPILGHNTVFWYRQTMMQGLELLAYFRNRAPLDDSGMPKDRFSAEMPDATLATLKIQPSEPRDSAVYFCASGFIRTPLSSGNTIYFGEGSWLTVV.

This chain uses TRBV30 with TRBJ2-2; no definite D call. Trimming shortened V by 3 bases and J by 5 bases, and 10 bases separated the two germline ends. This CDR3 comprises 13 residues. In germline, CDR1 is GTSNPN, CDR2 SVGIG (reference sequence). CDR3 DNA sequence: TGTGCCTGGAGGATCGCAGCGACCGGGGAGCTGTTTTTT. It specifies CAWRIAATGELFF. The complete variable domain, with remaining parts taken from reference TRBV30 and TRBJ2-2, reads SQTIHQWPATLVQPVGSPLSLECTVEGTSNPNLYWYRQAAGRGLQLLFYSVGIGQISSEVPQNLSASRPQDRQFILSSKKLLLSDSGFYLCAWRIAATGELFFGEGSRLTVL.

The chain is built from TRBV9 and TRBJ2-1, with 7 nucleotides matching TRBD2. The CDR3 spans 20 residues. The trim removed 0 bases at V and 3 bases at J, leaving 18 bases unmatched. Germline V gene data show CDR1 as SGDLS and CDR2 as YYNGEE. This CDR3 reads CASSVGFARGNKQVYNEQFF. The CDR3 region has the DNA TGTGCCAGCAGCGTAGGGTTTGCGCGGGGGAACAAACAGGTCTACAATGAGCAGTTCTTC.

The CDR3 spells CASSLAGRQPYEQYV. The CDR3 nucleotides read TGTGCCAGCAGCTTAGCAGGGAGACAGCCCTACGAGCAGTACGTC. The rearrangement links TRBV7-2 to TRBJ2-7; either TRBD1 or TRBD2 may fit D (5 bases each). Germline assignment: CDR1 SGHTA and CDR2 FQGNSA. The CDR3 is made up of 15 amino acids. The V and J ends lost 0 bases and 2 bases respectively, with 11 bases between them.

This clone was seen just once. The chain links TRBV6-1 to TRBJ1-5, with D unclear. CDR1 and CDR2 (germline): MNHNS, SASEGT. V was clipped by 0 bases and J by 1 base, with 7 bases between them. This CDR3 comprises 15 residues. Here the CDR3 reads CASSEAPRSNQPQHF. CDR3 nucleotides: TGTGCCAGCAGTGAAGCGCCAAGGAGCAATCAGCCCCAGCATTTT.

The chain has TRBV30 and TRBJ1-1; TRBD1 is a possible D gene (5 bases). V was clipped by 4 bases and J by 1 base, with 10 bases between them. CDR1 is GTSNPN, CDR2 SVGIG, per germline (reference sequence). CDR3 length equals 13 residues. CDR3 region: CAWNWGGNTEAFF. Written as DNA, the CDR3 is TGTGCCTGGAACTGGGGGGGGAACACTGAAGCTTTCTTT.

This chain links TRBV5-5 with TRBJ2-7; D gene ambiguous. V was cut by 0 bases and J by 6 bases, with 10 bases left in between. The germline CDR1 and CDR2 sequences are SGHKS and YYEKEE (reference sequence). This CDR3 spans 13 amino acids. As DNA, the CDR3 is TGTGCCAGCAGCTTGGTCTCCCCCCGCGAGCAGTACTTC. This sequence encodes CASSLVSPREQYF.

The chain is built from TRBV5-1 and TRBJ2-2, with 9 bases identical to TRBD1. Germline CDR1 reads SGHRS; CDR2 reads YFSETQ. Trimming took 4 bases from V and 0 from J; bases not matched to a gene: 7. The CDR3 is 17 residues long. The CDR3 DNA is TGCGCCAGCAGCAAGACAGGGGGTGCCGCGAACACCGGGGAGCTGTTTTTT. The encoded protein is CASSKTGGAANTGELFF.

The gene calls are TRBV5-1 and TRBJ2-4; TRBD1 is a possible D gene (6 bases). Trimming pared 2 bases from V and 8 bases from J, leaving 14 bases between. The CDR3 spans 14 residues. CDR1 SGHRS and CDR2 YFSETQ come from the germline V gene. This CDR3 is CASSLQGRSDIQYF. As DNA, the CDR3 is TGCGCCAGCAGCTTACAGGGCAGATCGGACATTCAGTACTTC.

The V gene is TRBV5-5, the J gene TRBJ2-6; a possible D gene is TRBD1 (5 bases). V was trimmed by 5 bases and J by 0 bases, leaving 12 bases between them. CDR3 length: 16 amino acids. Germline CDR1 reads SGHKS; CDR2 reads YYEKEE (reference sequence). The CDR3 region has the DNA TGTGCCAGCAGGTCACCAGGGCCCTCTGGGGCCAACGTCCTGACTTTC. It is translated as CASRSPGPSGANVLTF.

The chain carries TRBV11-3 and TRBJ2-1; D ambiguous. Germline V gene sequence: CDR1 SGHNT, CDR2 YENEEA. This CDR3 spans 11 amino acids. Trimming took 7 bases from V and 5 from J, leaving 6 bases between them. CDR3 bases: TGTGCCAGCACCCGGGACAATGAGCAGTTCTTC. Its translation: CASTRDNEQFF.

The gene calls are TRBV7-2 and TRBJ1-2; D is unresolved. Germline loops: CDR1 SGHTA, CDR2 FQGNSA. CDR3 length: 16 residues. V shed 4 bases and J shed 6 bases, with 21 bases lying between them. Here the CDR3 reads CASSSPAKVVWDGYTF. DNA for the CDR3: TGTGCCAGCAGCTCTCCGGCGAAGGTTGTTTGGGATGGCTACACCTTC.

This chain joins TRBV7-8 and TRBJ1-6; TRBD1 aligns across 7 bases. Germline CDR1 SGHVS, CDR2 FQNEAQ. The CDR3 runs 14 residues. Trimming took 5 bases from V and 8 from J; bases not matched to a gene: 6. CDR3 coding DNA: TGTGCCAGCAGCGGCGGGGACAGTGATTCACCCCTCCACTTT. Translated: CASSGGDSDSPLHF. The full variable domain, rest sourced from reference TRBV7-8 and TRBJ1-6, is GAGVSQSPRYKVAKRGQDVALRCDPISGHVSLFWYQQALGQGPEFLTYFQNEAQLDKSGLPSDRFFAERPEGSVSTLKIQRTQQEDSAVYLCASSGGDSDSPLHFGNGTRLTVT.

V and J are TRBV7-2 and TRBJ1-2; the D is unclear. Germline CDR1 is SGHTA and CDR2 is FQGNSA. This CDR3 region has 16 residues. Trimming stripped 1 base from V and 0 bases from J, with 12 bases between. As DNA, the CDR3 is TGTGCCAGCAGCTTAGGGGGAGGCAATCCTAACTATGGCTACACCTTC. Protein product: CASSLGGGNPNYGYTF.

V and J are TRBV7-2 and TRBJ2-3; D possibly corresponds to TRBD2 (6 bases). The CDR3 contains 15 residues. Germline CDR1 reads SGHTA; CDR2 reads FQGNSA. With 0 bases removed from V and 0 bases from J, the gap between germline ends came to 7 bases. The CDR3 DNA is TGTGCCAGCAGCTTAGCTAGCGGAAGCACAGATACGCAGTATTTT. Protein: CASSLASGSTDTQYF.

This chain uses TRBV6-5 with TRBJ1-1, with D possibly matching TRBD1 (5 bases). The CDR3 has 13 amino acids. Germline lookup yields CDR1 MNHEY and CDR2 SVGAGI. The V end was cut by 2 bases, the J end by 7 bases, with 11 bases between. The CDR3 DNA sequence: TGTGCCAGCAGTTACGGGGGTGCCGATGAAGCTTTCTTT. As protein: CASSYGGADEAFF.

V usage is TRBV7-3 and J usage is TRBJ2-1; 12 bases match TRBD2. Germline CDR1 and CDR2: SGHTA and FQGTGA. V shed 5 bases, J shed 5 bases, and the junction held 1 base outside the gene matches. The CDR3 spans 14 residues. The CDR3 DNA sequence: TGTGCCAGCAGCCGGACTAGCGGGAACAATGAGCAGTTCTTC. Amino acids: CASSRTSGNNEQFF. Supplemented by reference TRBV7-3 and TRBJ2-1, the full variable domain reads GAGVSQTPSNKVTEKGKYVELRCDPISGHTALYWYRQSLGQGPEFLIYFQGTGAADDSGLPNDRFFAVRPEGSVSTLKIQRTERGDSAVYLCASSRTSGNNEQFFGPGTRLTVL.

CDR3 protein: CASRSSAPPKAFF. The CDR3 nucleotides are TGTGCCAGCAGGTCGTCGGCCCCTCCGAAGGCTTTCTTT. V is TRBV25-1 and J is TRBJ1-1; the D is unclear. The germline V gene has CDR1 MGHDK and CDR2 SYGVNS. The CDR3 extends over 13 amino acids. V was clipped by 6 bases and J by 11 bases, with 19 bases between them.

This clone was picked up a small number of times. The genes are TRBV7-3 and TRBJ1-2, with 11 bases lining up with TRBD1. The germline CDR1 and CDR2 sequences are SGHTA and FQGTGA. With V trimmed by 5 bases and J by 8 bases, 4 bases remained unmatched. The CDR3 covers 13 residues. CDR3 amino acids: CASSRDRGDGYTF. CDR3 nucleotide sequence: TGTGCCAGCAGCAGGGACAGGGGGGACGGCTACACCTTC. Complete variable domain (other parts from reference TRBV7-3 and TRBJ1-2): GAGVSQTPSNKVTEKGKYVELRCDPISGHTALYWYRQSLGQGPEFLIYFQGTGAADDSGLPNDRFFAVRPEGSVSTLKIQRTERGDSAVYLCASSRDRGDGYTFGSGTRLTVV.

V gene TRBV6-1 combines with J gene TRBJ2-2; tentative D call: TRBD2 (7 bases). CDR3 size: 14 residues. Trimming left V 6 bases short and J 3 bases short, with 11 bases between. CDR1 and CDR2 from the germline V gene are MNHNS and SASEGT. CDR3 loop: CASRGGADTGELFF. The CDR3 nucleotides are TGTGCCAGCAGGGGGGGGGCGGACACCGGGGAGCTGTTTTTT.

A single count supports this clone. The chain recombines TRBV5-1 with TRBJ1-1; TRBD1 might be the D (6 bases). The CDR3 is made up of 14 amino acids. Germline V gene sequence: CDR1 SGHRS, CDR2 YFSETQ. The V end was cut by 3 bases, the J end by 4 bases, with 13 bases between. CDR3 in amino acids: CASSSTAGATEAFF. The DNA for the CDR3 is TGCGCCAGCAGCTCTACAGCGGGGGCCACTGAAGCTTTCTTT.

The chain couples TRBV29-1 to TRBJ1-5; 8 bases line up with TRBD1. The trim removed 5 bases at V and 0 bases at J, leaving 6 bases unmatched. CDR1 is SQVTM and CDR2 is ANQGSEA in the germline V gene. The CDR3 has 15 amino acids. Here the CDR3 DNA reads TGCAGCGTTAGCTGGGGACAGGCTAGCAATCAGCCCCAGCATTTT. Protein sequence: CSVSWGQASNQPQHF.

This rearrangement joins TRBV7-2 to TRBJ1-5, with 9 nucleotides matching TRBD1. CDR3 length: 15 amino acids. With 2 bases clipped from V and 4 bases from J, the junction kept 3 bases outside the gene matches. Germline CDR1 and CDR2: SGHTA and FQGNSA. The CDR3 sequence: CASSLRQGGNQPQHF. DNA of the CDR3: TGTGCCAGCAGCTTACGACAGGGGGGAAATCAGCCCCAGCATTTT.

The CDR3 DNA reads as TGCAGCACCCACCCCGCCGCGGATACGCAGTATTTT. Translating it yields CSTHPAADTQYF. V usage is TRBV29-1 and J usage is TRBJ2-3; D uncertain. The CDR3 spans 12 residues. The ends were cut back, 8 bases at V and 6 bases at J, with 15 bases in the middle. From germline, CDR1 is SQVTM and CDR2 ANQGSEA.

This clone was seen once. V and J are TRBV6-1 and TRBJ1-4, with 7 bases that match TRBD1. CDR3 length equals 15 residues. In germline, CDR1 is MNHNS, CDR2 SASEGT. V lost 4 bases, J lost 7 bases, and 9 bases stayed unmatched. The CDR3 spells CASSASGTVSEKLFF. Here the CDR3 DNA reads TGTGCCAGCAGTGCATCTGGGACAGTCAGTGAAAAACTGTTTTTT.

This clone turned up a few times. This chain uses TRBV5-4 with TRBJ2-7, with TRBD2 matching 13 bases. V lost 4 bases to trimming and J lost 0 bases; unmatched junction nucleotides: 7. Germline CDR1 is SGHNT and CDR2 is YYREEE (reference sequence). This CDR3 comprises 17 residues. In DNA form, the CDR3 reads TGTGCCAGCAGCCCGGGACTAGCGGGGTTCAGCTCCTACGAGCAGTACTTC. Residues: CASSPGLAGFSSYEQYF.

CDR3 sequence reads: CASSQDRGTLAEAFF. The CDR3 nucleotides are TGTGCCAGCAGCCAAGATCGAGGGACCCTAGCTGAAGCTTTCTTT. V gene TRBV4-2 combines with J gene TRBJ1-1, with a possible D match to TRBD1 (5 bases). CDR3 length: 15 residues. The germline V and J ends were trimmed by 0 bases and 6 bases, with 14 bases remaining between them. Germline loops: CDR1 LGHNA, CDR2 YNFKEQ.

The chain is built from TRBV7-2 and TRBJ2-1; TRBD1 matches 12 bases. There are 16 residues in the CDR3. Unmatched junction bases numbered 10, after V lost 4 bases and J lost 9 bases. Germline V gene lookup returns CDR1 SGHTA and CDR2 FQGNSA. DNA of the CDR3: TGTGCCAGCAGCTGGAGGGGACAGGGGGCTAGTGGTGAGCAGTTCTTC. It yields the protein CASSWRGQGASGEQFF.

The chain combines TRBV27 with TRBJ2-3; TRBD2 aligns across 9 bases. CDR1 is MNHEY, CDR2 SMNVEV, per germline (reference sequence). The CDR3 totals 15 residues. V shed 6 bases and J 2 bases; nucleotides not matched to a gene: 6. CDR3 in amino acids: CASSRLAVITDTQYF. The CDR3 nucleotides are TGTGCCAGCAGCAGACTAGCGGTCATCACAGATACGCAGTATTTT.

The chain recombines TRBV5-1 with TRBJ2-3; 8 bases agree with TRBD2. V shed 2 bases and J 2 bases; nucleotides not matched to a gene: 7. This CDR3 has 16 amino acids. The germline V gene encodes CDR1 SGHRS and CDR2 YFSETQ. CDR3 nucleotides: TGCGCCAGCAGCTTAGAAACTAGCGGAAACACAGATACGCAGTATTTT. Amino acids: CASSLETSGNTDTQYF.